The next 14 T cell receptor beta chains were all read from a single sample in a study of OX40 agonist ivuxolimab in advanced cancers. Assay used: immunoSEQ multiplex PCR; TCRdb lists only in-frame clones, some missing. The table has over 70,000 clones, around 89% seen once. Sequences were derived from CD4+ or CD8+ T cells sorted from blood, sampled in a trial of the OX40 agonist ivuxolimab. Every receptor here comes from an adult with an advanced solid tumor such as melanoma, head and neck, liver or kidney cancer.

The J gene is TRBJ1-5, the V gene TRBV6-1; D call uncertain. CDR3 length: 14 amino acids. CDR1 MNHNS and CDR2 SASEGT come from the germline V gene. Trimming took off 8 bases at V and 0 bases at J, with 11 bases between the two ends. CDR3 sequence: CASAFSGSNQPQHF. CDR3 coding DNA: TGTGCCAGCGCGTTTTCGGGTAGCAATCAGCCCCAGCATTTT.

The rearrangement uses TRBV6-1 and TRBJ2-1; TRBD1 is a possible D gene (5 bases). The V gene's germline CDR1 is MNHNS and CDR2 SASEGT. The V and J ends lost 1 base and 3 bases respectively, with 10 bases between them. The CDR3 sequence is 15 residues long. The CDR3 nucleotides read TGTGCCAGCAGTGAAGTTACAGGACGCTACAATGAGCAGTTCTTC. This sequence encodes CASSEVTGRYNEQFF.

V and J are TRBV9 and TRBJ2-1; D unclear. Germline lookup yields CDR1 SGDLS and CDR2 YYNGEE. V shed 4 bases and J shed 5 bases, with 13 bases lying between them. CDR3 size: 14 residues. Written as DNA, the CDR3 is TGTGCCAGCAGCTCCTTCGTTCGGGACAATGAGCAGTTCTTC. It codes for CASSSFVRDNEQFF. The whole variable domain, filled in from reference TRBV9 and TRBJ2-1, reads DSGVTQTPKHLITATGQRVTLRCSPRSGDLSVYWYQQSLDQGLQFLIQYYNGEERAKGNILERFSAQQFPDLHSELNLSSLELGDSALYFCASSSFVRDNEQFFGPGTRLTVL.

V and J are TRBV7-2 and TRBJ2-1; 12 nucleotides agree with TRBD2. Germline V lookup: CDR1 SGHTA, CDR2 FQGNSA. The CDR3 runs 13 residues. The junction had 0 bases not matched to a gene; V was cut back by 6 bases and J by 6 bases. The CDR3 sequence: CASRLAGGNEQFF. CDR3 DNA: TGTGCCAGCAGACTAGCGGGAGGCAATGAGCAGTTCTTC. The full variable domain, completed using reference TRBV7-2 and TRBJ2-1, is GAGVSQSPSNKVTEKGKDVELRCDPISGHTALYWYRQSLGQGLEFLIYFQGNSAPDKSGLPSDRFSAERTGGSVSTLTIQRTQQEDSAVYLCASRLAGGNEQFFGPGTRLTVL.

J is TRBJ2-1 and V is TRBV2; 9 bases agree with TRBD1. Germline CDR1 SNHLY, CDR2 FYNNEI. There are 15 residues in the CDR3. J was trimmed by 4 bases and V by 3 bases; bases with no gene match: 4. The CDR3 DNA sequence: TGTGCCAGCAGTGAGGGGACAGGGAATTACAATGAGCAGTTCTTC. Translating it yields CASSEGTGNYNEQFF.

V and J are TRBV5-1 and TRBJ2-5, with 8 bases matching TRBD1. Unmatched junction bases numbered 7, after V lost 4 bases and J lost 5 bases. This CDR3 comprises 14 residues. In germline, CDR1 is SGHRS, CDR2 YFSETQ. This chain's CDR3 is CASSQMTGEETQYF. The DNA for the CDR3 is TGCGCCAGCAGCCAGATGACAGGGGAGGAGACCCAGTACTTC.

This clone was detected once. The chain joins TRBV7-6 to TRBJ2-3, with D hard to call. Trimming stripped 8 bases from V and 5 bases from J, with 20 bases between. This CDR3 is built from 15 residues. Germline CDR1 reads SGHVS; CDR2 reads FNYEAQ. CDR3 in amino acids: CASLSGRVGRDTQYF. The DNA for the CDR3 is TGTGCCAGCCTCAGTGGTCGGGTTGGCAGAGATACGCAGTATTTT. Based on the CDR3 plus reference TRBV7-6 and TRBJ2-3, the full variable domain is GAGVSQSPRYKVTKRGQDVALRCDPISGHVSLYWYRQALGQGPEFLTYFNYEAQQDKSGLPNDRFSAERPEGSISTLTIQRTEQRDSAMYRCASLSGRVGRDTQYFGPGTRLTVL.

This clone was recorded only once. The DNA of the CDR3 is TGTGCCAGTAGTATATGGGAACAGGCTGGAAACACCATATATTTT. This codes for CASSIWEQAGNTIYF. The chain combines TRBV19 with TRBJ1-3; perhaps TRBD1 as D (5 bases). V lost 2 bases, J lost 2 bases, and 10 bases lay in between. The V gene's germline CDR1 is LNHDA and CDR2 SQIVND (reference sequence). The CDR3 has 15 residues. Combining the CDR3 with reference TRBV19 and TRBJ1-3 gives the whole variable domain DGGITQSPKYLFRKEGQNVTLSCEQNLNHDAMYWYRQDPGQGLRLIYYSQIVNDFQKGDIAEGYSVSREKKESFPLTVTSAQKNPTAFYLCASSIWEQAGNTIYFGEGSWLTVV.

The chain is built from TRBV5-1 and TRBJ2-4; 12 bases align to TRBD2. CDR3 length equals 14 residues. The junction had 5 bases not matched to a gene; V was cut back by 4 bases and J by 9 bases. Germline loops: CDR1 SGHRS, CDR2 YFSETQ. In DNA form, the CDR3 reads TGCGCCAGCAGCCCTGGACTAGCGGGATCCATTCAGTACTTC. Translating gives CASSPGLAGSIQYF.

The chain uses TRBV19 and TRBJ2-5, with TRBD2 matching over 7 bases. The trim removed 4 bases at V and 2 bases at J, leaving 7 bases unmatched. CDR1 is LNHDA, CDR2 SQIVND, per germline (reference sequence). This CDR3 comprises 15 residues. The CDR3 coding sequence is TGTGCCAGTAGTAGGGGACTATCTGTGCAAGAGACCCAGTACTTC. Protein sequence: CASSRGLSVQETQYF.

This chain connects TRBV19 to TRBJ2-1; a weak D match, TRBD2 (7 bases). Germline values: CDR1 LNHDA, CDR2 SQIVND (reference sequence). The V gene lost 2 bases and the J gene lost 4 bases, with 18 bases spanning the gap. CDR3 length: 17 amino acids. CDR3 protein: CASSIRGISGIYNEQFF. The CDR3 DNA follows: TGTGCCAGTAGTATAAGGGGGATAAGCGGGATTTACAATGAGCAGTTCTTC.

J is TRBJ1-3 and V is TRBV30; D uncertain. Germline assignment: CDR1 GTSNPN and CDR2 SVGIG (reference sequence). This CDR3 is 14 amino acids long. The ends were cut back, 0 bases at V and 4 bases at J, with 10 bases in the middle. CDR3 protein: CAWSVIMAGNTIYF. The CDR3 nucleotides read TGTGCCTGGAGTGTAATCATGGCGGGAAACACCATATATTTT.

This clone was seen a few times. The CDR3 spells CASSLGTGGYNYEQYF. CDR3 DNA sequence: TGTGCCAGCAGCTTGGGGACAGGGGGCTACAACTACGAGCAGTACTTC. The chain uses TRBV13 and TRBJ2-7; 12 nucleotides align to TRBD1. The CDR3 totals 16 residues. V lost 3 bases to trimming and J lost 3 bases; unmatched junction nucleotides: 6. From germline, CDR1 is PRHDT and CDR2 FYEKMQ (reference sequence).

CDR3 DNA: TGTGCCAGCAGTCGATCGGGACTAGCGGGAGTGGTGGAAGAGACCCAGTACTTC. This encodes CASSRSGLAGVVEETQYF. The chain couples TRBV7-2 to TRBJ2-5; 14 bases are shared with TRBD2. The CDR3 has 18 amino acids. CDR1 is SGHTA, CDR2 FQGNSA, per germline. With 6 bases clipped from V and 3 bases from J, the junction kept 12 bases outside the gene matches.